Below are 28 T cell receptor beta chains sequenced from a single sample in a study of sequential checkpoint blockade in melanoma. Treatment: randomized to nivolumab then ipilimumab (arm A) or the reverse (arm B). Repertoires were generated with immunoSEQ multiplex PCR, while TCRdb's copy carries only in-frame clones and drops some. The repertoire holds 18,000 or so clones, with 60% to 80% as singletons. Sequencing was performed on CD8+ T cells sorted from blood (inferred from file names), taken from a patient given nivolumab and ipilimumab in sequence. The receptors stem from a human donor with melanoma.

The gene calls are TRBV11-2 and TRBJ2-1; weak D call: TRBD2 (6 bases). CDR1 is SGHAT, CDR2 FQNNGV, per germline. Trimming stripped 5 bases from V and 8 bases from J, with 16 bases between. The CDR3 is 14 amino acids. CDR3 loop: CASSRYTGGDEQFF. The CDR3 DNA follows: TGTGCCAGCAGCCGTTACACCGGCGGGGATGAGCAGTTCTTC.

In its sample, this clone was seen a few times. The chain recombines TRBV7-6 with TRBJ1-4; 8 bases map to TRBD1. Germline V lookup: CDR1 SGHVS, CDR2 FNYEAQ. The J segment lost 13 bases and the V segment lost 2 bases, leaving 12 bases of the junction unmatched. The CDR3 sequence is 15 residues long. The CDR3 region has the DNA TGTGCCAGCAGCTTACGACAGGGGTCGGCTCAGGCACTGTTTTTT. Amino acid sequence: CASSLRQGSAQALFF.

The chain combines TRBV11-2 with TRBJ2-5; D uncertain. Germline loops: CDR1 SGHAT, CDR2 FQNNGV. The CDR3 runs 16 residues. V dropped 3 bases and J dropped 0 bases, with 14 bases sitting between them. CDR3 nucleotide sequence: TGTGCCAGCAGCTTCCATTCCCAAGCGTACCAAGAGACCCAGTACTTC. This codes for CASSFHSQAYQETQYF.

This chain joins TRBV11-2 and TRBJ1-1, with unresolved D. The CDR3 extends over 15 amino acids. Germline CDR1 SGHAT, CDR2 FQNNGV. The V and J ends lost 2 bases and 6 bases respectively, with 16 bases between them. The CDR3 sequence: CASSLMSGTLAEAFF. The CDR3 nucleotides read TGTGCCAGCAGCTTAATGTCGGGTACTTTAGCTGAAGCTTTCTTT.

This chain connects TRBV4-1 to TRBJ2-7, with 7 bases fitting TRBD1. The CDR3 runs 13 residues. CDR1 is MGHRA, CDR2 YSYEKL, per germline. After removal of 6 bases from V and 2 bases from J, the junction contained 4 bases not matched to a gene. The CDR3, as DNA: TGCGCCAGCAGTGGGACAGTCGCCTACGAGCAGTACTTC. Encoded protein: CASSGTVAYEQYF.

This clone appeared a few times. The gene calls are TRBV6-4 and TRBJ2-2; 10 bases align to TRBD2. CDR1 is MRHNA, CDR2 SNTAGT, per germline. This CDR3 comprises 20 residues. V shed 4 bases, J shed 5 bases, and the junction held 19 bases outside the gene matches. In DNA form, the CDR3 reads TGTGCCAGCAGTGCTGCTGTGGCAGCGGGAGGGCAAAGTAGGACCGGGGAGCTGTTTTTT. Its translation is CASSAAVAAGGQSRTGELFF.

The V and J genes are TRBV5-6 and TRBJ2-2; D might be TRBD2 (5 bases). The germline V and J ends were trimmed by 2 bases and 4 bases, with 15 bases remaining between them. Germline CDR1 reads SGHDT; CDR2 reads YYEEEE. The CDR3 spans 16 residues. The CDR3 nucleotides are TGTGCCAGCAGCTTTGGGGAGTCTACGGGCACCGGGGAGCTGTTTTTT. Translation gives CASSFGESTGTGELFF.

The V and J genes are TRBV27 and TRBJ1-3, with 10 bases that match TRBD1. CDR3 size: 16 residues. CDR1 is MNHEY, CDR2 SMNVEV, per germline (reference sequence). With V trimmed by 4 bases and J by 0 bases, 3 bases remained unmatched. This CDR3 reads CASSSTGGFSGNTIYF. DNA of the CDR3: TGTGCCAGCAGTTCGACAGGGGGCTTCTCTGGAAACACCATATATTTT.

This clone was seen a few times. The chain recombines TRBV5-4 with TRBJ2-1; TRBD2 agrees at 12 bases. J gave up 1 base and V 1 base, and 9 bases lay outside the gene matches. The CDR3 runs to 19 residues. Germline loops: CDR1 SGHNT, CDR2 YYREEE (reference sequence). The CDR3 reads CASSLSGTSGPLSYNEQFF. CDR3 in DNA: TGTGCCAGCAGCTTGTCCGGGACTAGCGGGCCTCTATCCTACAATGAGCAGTTCTTC.

There are a few counts of this clone. The chain has TRBV1 and TRBJ2-3; the table assigns TRBD1, which was not confirmed against the DNA. TRBV1 is a recognized pseudogene. The CDR3 has 15 amino acids. The CDR3 region is CTSSHWALFSDTQYF. CDR3 coding DNA: TGCACCAGCAGCCATTGGGCGCTTTTTTCAGATACGCAGTATTTT.

As DNA, the CDR3 is TGTGCCAGCAGACTGGACAGGCAGAACACTGAAGCTTTCTTT. As protein: CASRLDRQNTEAFF. The genes are TRBV28 and TRBJ1-1; 7 nucleotides agree with TRBD1. Germline V gene lookup returns CDR1 MDHEN and CDR2 SYDVKM. CDR3 size: 14 residues. The ends lost 6 bases at V and 1 base at J; junction bases unmatched: 5.

The genes are TRBV5-1 and TRBJ2-6; 11 bases line up with TRBD1. The CDR3 runs 18 residues. In germline, CDR1 is SGHRS, CDR2 YFSETQ. V gave up 4 bases and J gave up 1 base; unmatched junction bases: 7. CDR3 nucleotide sequence: TGCGCCAGCAGCCCTCCGGGACAGGGGGGTTCTGGGGCCAACGTCCTGACTTTC. This sequence encodes CASSPPGQGGSGANVLTF.

This clone was observed a handful of times. V is TRBV2 and J is TRBJ2-3, with 8 bases aligning to TRBD1. Trimming removed 10 bases from V and 2 bases from J; junction bases left unmatched: 20. Germline assignment: CDR1 SNHLY and CDR2 FYNNEI. The CDR3 consists of 18 residues. The CDR3, as DNA: TGTGCCACCCCTAGACAGGGGAAAGCGGGCCCTACCACAGATACGCAGTATTTT. This sequence encodes CATPRQGKAGPTTDTQYF.

This clone occurred once. The chain has TRBV5-4 and TRBJ2-7, with 10 bases that match TRBD1. The length of the CDR3 is 13 residues. Germline CDR1 is SGHNT and CDR2 is YYREEE (reference sequence). V shed 4 bases and J 6 bases; nucleotides not matched to a gene: 4. For the CDR3, the DNA is TGTGCCAGCAGCCCGGGACAGGGGATCGAGCAGTACTTC. It specifies CASSPGQGIEQYF.

CDR3 DNA sequence: TGTGCCAGCAGCCCACCAGCTTCCCGGGGGGTTGAGCAGTTCTTC. Amino acids: CASSPPASRGVEQFF. The chain links TRBV5-4 to TRBJ2-1, with TRBD2 identical over 7 bases. V dropped 4 bases and J dropped 9; count of bases not matched to a gene: 13. CDR3 length: 15 residues. CDR1 is SGHNT and CDR2 is YYREEE in the germline V gene (reference sequence).

A few counts support this clone. CDR3 coding DNA: TGTGCCAGCAGTTACCTAGCGGACACCTACGAGCAGTACTTC. This encodes CASSYLADTYEQYF. The rearrangement joins TRBV27 to TRBJ2-7, with 7 bases identical to TRBD2. Germline values: CDR1 MNHEY, CDR2 SMNVEV (reference sequence). V was pared by 4 bases and J by 2 bases, with 5 bases of the junction left unmatched. The CDR3 has 14 amino acids.

The rearrangement links TRBV5-4 to TRBJ2-3; a possible D gene is TRBD1 (5 bases). Germline V gene lookup returns CDR1 SGHNT and CDR2 YYREEE (reference sequence). V was trimmed by 4 bases and J by 1 base, leaving 13 bases between them. The CDR3 runs 15 residues. CDR3 region: CASSPPWGGTDTQYF. The DNA of the CDR3 is TGTGCCAGCAGCCCACCCTGGGGCGGCACAGATACGCAGTATTTT.

A single count supports this clone. V is TRBV5-6 and J is TRBJ2-1, with TRBD1 identical over 7 bases. Germline V gives CDR1 SGHDT, CDR2 YYEEEE. CDR3 length: 14 residues. With V trimmed by 4 bases and J by 4 bases, 5 bases remained unmatched. CDR3 in amino acids: CASSPRTGYNEQFF. In DNA, the CDR3 is TGTGCCAGCAGCCCTAGGACAGGATACAATGAGCAGTTCTTC.

V gene TRBV4-1 combines with J gene TRBJ1-2; D is unclear. Germline-derived CDR1 and CDR2 are MGHRA and YSYEKL. V dropped 0 bases and J dropped 8 bases, with 22 bases sitting between them. The CDR3 extends over 17 amino acids. Written as DNA, the CDR3 is TGCGCCAGCAGCCAAGAGAAGAGTCTTACGGGGTTTATCGGCTACACCTTC. Its translation is CASSQEKSLTGFIGYTF.

This rearrangement joins TRBV15 to TRBJ2-5, with 8 bases lining up with TRBD1. The J call may be wrong; the DNA end is better matched by TRBJ2-7. This CDR3 region has 14 residues. Germline V gene lookup returns CDR1 LNHNV and CDR2 YYDKDF (reference sequence). The CDR3 DNA reads as TGTGCCACCAGCACCGGACAGGGTAACTACGAGCAGTACTTC. As protein: CATSTGQGNYEQYF.

This clone was seen more than once but under ten times. The chain recombines TRBV15 with TRBJ2-6; no definite D call. The CDR3 sequence is 14 residues long. The V and J ends lost 3 bases and 4 bases respectively, with 7 bases between them. Per germline, CDR1 LNHNV and CDR2 YYDKDF (reference sequence). CDR3 in amino acids: CATSRGSGANVLTF. The DNA of the CDR3 is TGTGCCACCAGCAGGGGCTCGGGGGCCAACGTCCTGACTTTC.

This clone was seen only a few times. The rearrangement joins TRBV7-2 to TRBJ2-5; possibly TRBD2 for D (6 bases). Germline assignment: CDR1 SGHTA and CDR2 FQGNSA. The CDR3 contains 15 residues. The ends were cut back, 5 bases at V and 6 bases at J, with 19 bases in the middle. CDR3 protein: CASSPLAGWRKTQYF. The CDR3 DNA sequence: TGTGCCAGCAGCCCCCTTGCGGGATGGCGAAAGACCCAGTACTTC. Using reference TRBV7-2 and TRBJ2-5 for the parts outside the CDR3, the full variable domain is GAGVSQSPSNKVTEKGKDVELRCDPISGHTALYWYRQSLGQGLEFLIYFQGNSAPDKSGLPSDRFSAERTGGSVSTLTIQRTQQEDSAVYLCASSPLAGWRKTQYFGPGTRLLVL.

The chain employs TRBV9 and TRBJ2-3, with a weak D call TRBD2 (6 bases). The CDR3 covers 15 residues. Per the germline V gene, CDR1 is SGDLS and CDR2 is YYNGEE. The V and J ends lost 0 bases and 1 base respectively, with 9 bases between them. The chain's CDR3 is CASSVDGGGTDTQYF. CDR3 nucleotides: TGTGCCAGCAGCGTAGATGGCGGGGGCACAGATACGCAGTATTTT.

The table lists this clone with a few counts. This chain uses TRBV27 with TRBJ2-7; 10 positions agree with TRBD1. This CDR3 spans 16 amino acids. J lost 5 bases, V lost 1 base, and 8 bases had no gene match. Germline lookup yields CDR1 MNHEY and CDR2 SMNVEV (reference sequence). The CDR3 DNA is TGTGCCAGCAGTTTATTGAGGTCGGGGACAGGGGACGAGCAGTACTTC. It is translated as CASSLLRSGTGDEQYF.

The rearrangement links TRBV28 to TRBJ1-2; D call uncertain. The germline V gene has CDR1 MDHEN and CDR2 SYDVKM. There are 13 residues in the CDR3. V gave up 6 bases and J gave up 1 base, with 9 bases separating them. The CDR3 sequence: CASSLGVNYGYTF. As DNA, the CDR3 is TGTGCCAGCAGCCTCGGGGTTAACTATGGCTACACCTTC.

This chain uses TRBV11-2 with TRBJ2-1; 11 bases are shared with TRBD2. This CDR3 spans 15 amino acids. The V gene end was trimmed by 5 bases and the J gene end by 4 bases; junction bases not matched to a gene: 4. The germline V gene has CDR1 SGHAT and CDR2 FQNNGV. CDR3 protein: CASSPTSGSYNEQFF. CDR3 coding DNA: TGTGCCAGCAGCCCCACTAGCGGGAGTTACAATGAGCAGTTCTTC.

The CDR3 sequence: CASSVDRGNYGYTF. CDR3 in DNA: TGTGCCAGCAGCGTGGACAGGGGGAACTATGGCTACACCTTC. This sequence joins TRBV9 and TRBJ1-2; 10 nucleotides agree with TRBD1. V shed 2 bases and J 2 bases; nucleotides not matched to a gene: 0. The germline CDR1 and CDR2 sequences are SGDLS and YYNGEE. The CDR3 has 14 residues.

V usage is TRBV19 and J usage is TRBJ2-7; 8 bases fit TRBD1. Germline CDR1 reads LNHDA; CDR2 reads SQIVND (reference sequence). This CDR3 has 15 amino acids. With V trimmed by 5 bases and J by 3 bases, 9 bases remained unmatched. CDR3 in amino acids: CASSYRDTGGYEQYF. The CDR3 DNA sequence: TGTGCCAGTAGTTACCGGGATACAGGGGGCTACGAGCAGTACTTC.